This T cell receptor (beta chain) was captured by sequencing in a study of post-analysis software for immune sequencing data. Whole-study context: The disease courses covered relapsing-remitting, secondary progressive and progressive-relapsing multiple sclerosis.

Study findings and constraints: In multiple sclerosis, normalized Chao1 diversity was significantly below that of controls. Higher frequency in patients than in controls was seen for 5 or 6 TRBV segments, with TRBV5-6, TRBV5-1 and TRBV20-1 among them. The F measure placed samples prepared in the same batch into strongly shared clusters.

Notes on this clonotype: The antigen is not known.

The CDR3 covers 15 residues. CDR1 is MNHEY and CDR2 is SVGAGI in the germline V gene. V lost 4 bases, J lost 8 bases, and 9 bases stayed unmatched. cDNA libraries of TCR beta carried unique molecular identifiers. TCRdb fed the PCR reads into MiXCR, producing one record per CDR3 protein. The data show hundreds of thousands of distinct CDR3 sequences, approximately 30% seen once. The TCR was taken from a girl aged 10 to 17 with multiple sclerosis. Sequencing was done on a sample of blood. The J gene is TRBJ1-2, the V gene TRBV6-5; 11 bases fit TRBD1. CDR3 in amino acids: CASSSPGQGVRGYTF. The CDR3 DNA follows: TGTGCCAGCAGTTCTCCGGGACAGGGGGTACGAGGCTACACCTTC.